These T cell receptor beta chains were read from a single sample in a study of CD8 T cells in Susac syndrome. TCRdb independently ran MiXCR on the immunoSEQ multiplex PCR reads; one entry per CDR3 protein. The sample lists 150,000 to 200,000 distinct CDR3 sequences; approximately 95% were seen once. Sequencing used CD8+ T cells from PBMCs. The origin of the receptors is a human donor with multiple sclerosis. Both conserved end residues are part of each CDR3. The order of the fields is J gene, V gene, CDR3 length, CDR3 protein.

>TRBJ2-1|TRBV2|16
CASSLDRDLVNVWQFF
>TRBJ1-1|TRBV12-3/TRBV12-4|15
CASSLNPRVRTEAFF
>TRBJ1-2|TRBV7-9|12
CASSAGVYGYTF
>TRBJ2-7|TRBV20-1|15
CSARDVSGATYEQYF
>TRBJ2-3|TRBV4-2|13
CASGGTGTDTQYF
>TRBJ1-2|TRBV2|11
CASIGGYGYTF
>TRBJ2-1|TRBV5-1|18
CASSLTIPGLASNNEQFF
>TRBJ1-1|TRBV29-1|11
CSTPGNTEAFF
>TRBJ2-3|TRBV7-9|15
CASSTIAGGTDTQYF
>TRBJ1-1|TRBV27|14
CASSPTLAGTEAFF